This entry is about one T cell receptor (beta chain). Each CDR3 protein gets one entry after TCRdb re-called the RT-PCR reads with MiXCR. The sample yields fewer than 250,000 distinct CDR3 sequences, around 14% seen once. Germline V lookup: CDR1 MNHEY, CDR2 SVGAGI. The CDR3 sequence is 11 residues long. V was trimmed by 6 bases and J by 8 bases, leaving 7 bases between them. This sample was included in a study of response to subunit inactivated influenza vaccine. The chain carries TRBV6-5 and TRBJ2-2; D gene uncertain. The source was CD8+ T cells sorted from PBMCs, collected roughly 5 days after vaccination. The receptor's source is a man aged 50 to 60 who received an inactivated influenza vaccine. The chain's CDR3 is CASRALGELFF. As DNA, the CDR3 is TGTGCCAGCAGGGCCCTTGGGGAGCTGTTTTTT.